This passage covers 13 T cell receptor beta chains from one sample sequenced in a study of blood T cell repertoires in COVID-19. The protocol was immunoSEQ multiplex PCR, while the TCRdb copy is restricted to in-frame clones and leaves out a portion. The profile shows roughly 200,000 clones, about 77% of them singletons. Specimen: peripheral blood. Every receptor here comes from a woman of 80 years or more with active or convalescent COVID-19.

The chain is built from TRBV7-6 and TRBJ1-2; 8 bases align to TRBD1. Germline assignment: CDR1 SGHVS and CDR2 FNYEAQ. The CDR3 is made up of 11 amino acids. This CDR3 reads CGTGGNYGYTF. The CDR3 DNA is TGTGGAACAGGGGGGAACTATGGCTACACCTTC.

Many counts were recorded for this clone. This rearrangement joins TRBV5-6 to TRBJ1-1; tentatively, D is TRBD1 (6 bases). The CDR3 contains 15 residues. The V gene lost 0 bases and the J gene lost 6 bases, with 15 bases spanning the gap. CDR1 is SGHDT, CDR2 YYEEEE, per germline. CDR3 DNA: TGTGCCAGCAGCTTGGGGGGCAGGGGTAGCTCTGAAGCTTTCTTT. This encodes CASSLGGRGSSEAFF.

The rearrangement joins TRBV28 to TRBJ2-7; TRBD2 is a possible D gene (7 bases). Germline assignment: CDR1 MDHEN and CDR2 SYDVKM. The V gene lost 8 bases and the J gene lost 6 bases, with 14 bases spanning the gap. CDR3 length: 12 amino acids. CDR3: CASRPGGLEQYF. The CDR3 DNA reads TGTGCCAGCCGTCCGGGGGGCCTCGAGCAGTACTTC. The variable domain in full, completed from reference TRBV28 and TRBJ2-7, reads DVKVTQSSRYLVKRTGEKVFLECVQDMDHENMFWYRQDPGLGLRLIYFSYDVKMKEKGDIPEGYSVSREKKERFSLILESASTNQTSMYLCASRPGGLEQYFGPGTRLTVT.

This clone was detected once. The rearrangement joins TRBV19 to TRBJ2-7; 14 bases line up with TRBD2. The V gene's germline CDR1 is LNHDA and CDR2 SQIVND (reference sequence). Trimming took 7 bases from V and 1 from J; bases not matched to a gene: 18. This CDR3 is 20 amino acids long. CDR3 protein: CASTAKGTSGGYGASYEQYF. CDR3 DNA sequence: TGTGCCAGTACCGCTAAAGGGACTAGCGGGGGCTACGGTGCGTCCTACGAGCAGTACTTC.

This rearrangement joins TRBV11-2 to TRBJ2-7; 13 bases map to TRBD2. The length of the CDR3 is 15 residues. V was clipped by 4 bases and J by 3 bases; unmatched bases: 3. Per germline, CDR1 SGHAT and CDR2 FQNNGV. CDR3 amino acids: CASSSGLAGVYEQYF. DNA for the CDR3: TGTGCCAGCAGCTCCGGACTAGCGGGGGTCTACGAGCAGTACTTC. The whole variable domain, filled in from reference TRBV11-2 and TRBJ2-7, reads EAGVAQSPRYKIIEKRQSVAFWCNPISGHATLYWYQQILGQGPKLLIQFQNNGVVDDSQLPKDRFSAERLKGVDSTLKIQPAKLEDSAVYLCASSSGLAGVYEQYFGPGTRLTVT.

This clone was recorded a few times. Relative to the germline gene, one junction end is altered; a read error may explain this. CDR3 in DNA: TGTGCCAGCAGTGACTCGGGACAGTATAATGAAAAACTGTTTTTT. Protein product: CASSDSGQYNEKLFF. The V gene is TRBV6-5, the J gene TRBJ1-4, with 7 bases identical to TRBD1. Per germline, CDR1 MNHEY and CDR2 SVGAGI. There are 15 residues in the CDR3.

The J gene is TRBJ1-4, the V gene TRBV30; the match to TRBD1 covers 9 bases. The CDR3 runs 15 residues. Germline assignment: CDR1 GTSNPN and CDR2 SVGIG (reference sequence). The trim removed 1 base at V and 7 bases at J, leaving 7 bases unmatched. CDR3 region: CAWSGPGQGVEKLFF. Here the CDR3 DNA reads TGTGCCTGGAGTGGACCGGGACAGGGTGTTGAAAAACTGTTTTTT.

The chain has TRBV11-3 and TRBJ2-5, with a tentative D call TRBD2 (5 bases). Germline CDR1 SGHNT, CDR2 YENEEA. The V gene lost 3 bases and the J gene lost 1 base, with 6 bases spanning the gap. The CDR3 consists of 13 residues. The DNA for the CDR3 is TGTGCCAGCAGCTTCACTAGCCAAGAGACCCAGTACTTC. Translation gives CASSFTSQETQYF.

The genes are TRBV7-2 and TRBJ2-3; no reliable D call. V dropped 5 bases and J dropped 6 bases, with 9 bases sitting between them. The CDR3 contains 12 residues. The V gene's germline CDR1 is SGHTA and CDR2 FQGNSA. CDR3 in amino acids: CASSRISDTQYF. The DNA for the CDR3 is TGTGCCAGCAGCCGTATTTCGGATACGCAGTATTTT.

J is TRBJ1-1 and V is TRBV27; perhaps TRBD1 as D (6 bases). V was clipped by 4 bases and J by 1 base, with 10 bases between them. Germline-derived CDR1 and CDR2 are MNHEY and SMNVEV (reference sequence). This CDR3 is 14 amino acids long. CDR3 sequence: CASSSLGQNTEAFF. CDR3 nucleotides: TGTGCCAGCAGTTCCTTGGGACAGAACACTGAAGCTTTCTTT.

This clone was seen a few times. This sequence joins TRBV5-4 and TRBJ1-2; 8 nucleotides match TRBD1. The junction had 15 bases not matched to a gene; V was cut back by 4 bases and J by 7 bases. Germline loops: CDR1 SGHNT, CDR2 YYREEE (reference sequence). The CDR3 consists of 16 residues. DNA of the CDR3: TGTGCCAGCAGCCTCGAGCGCTTTACAGGGGGGGGTGGCTACACCTTC. Protein product: CASSLERFTGGGGYTF. Using reference TRBV5-4 and TRBJ1-2 for the parts outside the CDR3, the full variable domain is ETGVTQSPTHLIKTRGQQVTLRCSSQSGHNTVSWYQQALGQGPQFIFQYYREEENGRGNFPPRFSGLQFPNYSSELNVNALELDDSALYLCASSLERFTGGGGYTFGSGTRLTVV.

This clone was seen once. This chain joins TRBV19 and TRBJ1-1, with a tentative D call TRBD1 (5 bases). CDR1 and CDR2 from the germline V gene are LNHDA and SQIVND (reference sequence). Trimming took 3 bases from V and 3 from J, leaving 11 bases between them. This CDR3 contains 14 residues. The CDR3 bases are TGTGCCAGTAGTATTTCGGGGGGAGACACTGAAGCTTTCTTT. This gives the protein CASSISGGDTEAFF.

The CDR3 DNA reads TGTGCCAGCAGGATCAGGGTCACCGGGGAGCTGTTTTTT. Translation gives CASRIRVTGELFF. This chain links TRBV7-9 with TRBJ2-2, with a possible D match to TRBD1 (5 bases). Per germline, CDR1 SEHNR and CDR2 FQNEAQ (reference sequence). The CDR3 covers 13 residues. The germline V and J ends were trimmed by 6 bases and 4 bases, with 9 bases remaining between them. Complete variable domain (other parts from reference TRBV7-9 and TRBJ2-2): DTGVSQNPRHKITKRGQNVTFRCDPISEHNRLYWYRQTLGQGPEFLTYFQNEAQLEKSRLLSDRFSAERPKGSFSTLEIQRTEQGDSAMYLCASRIRVTGELFFGEGSRLTVL.